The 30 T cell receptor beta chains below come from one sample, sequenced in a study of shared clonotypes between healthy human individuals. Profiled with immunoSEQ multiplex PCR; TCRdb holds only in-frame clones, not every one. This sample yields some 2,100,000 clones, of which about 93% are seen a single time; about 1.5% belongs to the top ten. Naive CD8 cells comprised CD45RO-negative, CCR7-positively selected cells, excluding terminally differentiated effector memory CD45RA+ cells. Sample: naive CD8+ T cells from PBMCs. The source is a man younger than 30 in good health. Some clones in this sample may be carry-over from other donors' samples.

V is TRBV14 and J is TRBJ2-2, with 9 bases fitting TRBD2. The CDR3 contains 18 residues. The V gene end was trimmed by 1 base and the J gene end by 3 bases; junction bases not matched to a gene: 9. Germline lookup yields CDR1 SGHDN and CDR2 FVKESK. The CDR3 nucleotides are TGTGCCAGCAGCCAAGCCCGGGCTCTAGCGGGATACACCGGGGAGCTGTTTTTT. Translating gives CASSQARALAGYTGELFF. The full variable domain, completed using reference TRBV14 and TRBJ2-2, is EAGVTQFPSHSVIEKGQTVTLRCDPISGHDNLYWYRRVMGKEIKFLLHFVKESKQDESGMPNNRFLAERTGGTYSTLKVQPAELEDSGVYFCASSQARALAGYTGELFFGEGSRLTVL.

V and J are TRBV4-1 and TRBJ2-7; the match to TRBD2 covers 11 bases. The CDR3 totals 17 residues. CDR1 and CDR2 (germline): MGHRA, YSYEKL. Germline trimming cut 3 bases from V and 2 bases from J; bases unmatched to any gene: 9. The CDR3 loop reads CASSHPRTSGSTYEQYF. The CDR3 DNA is TGCGCCAGCAGCCATCCTCGGACTAGCGGGTCTACCTACGAGCAGTACTTC.

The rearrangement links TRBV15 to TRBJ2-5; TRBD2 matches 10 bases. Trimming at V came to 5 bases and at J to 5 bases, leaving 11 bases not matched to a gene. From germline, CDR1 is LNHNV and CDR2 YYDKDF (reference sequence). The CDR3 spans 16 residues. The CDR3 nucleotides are TGTGCCACCAGCTTCCCGGGACTAGCGTTCCCGGAGACCCAGTACTTC. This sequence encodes CATSFPGLAFPETQYF. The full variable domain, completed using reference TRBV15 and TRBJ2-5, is DAMVIQNPRYQVTQFGKPVTLSCSQTLNHNVMYWYQQKSSQAPKLLFHYYDKDFNNEADTPDNFQSRRPNTSFCFLDIRSPGLGDTAMYLCATSFPGLAFPETQYFGPGTRLLVL.

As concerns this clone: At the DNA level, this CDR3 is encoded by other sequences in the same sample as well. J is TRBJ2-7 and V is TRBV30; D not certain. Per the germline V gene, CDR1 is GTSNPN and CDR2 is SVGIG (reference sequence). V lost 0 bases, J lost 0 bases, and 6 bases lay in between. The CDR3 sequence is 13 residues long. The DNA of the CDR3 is TGTGCCTGGAGTGTCGCCTCCTCCTACGAGCAGTACTTC. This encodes CAWSVASSYEQYF.

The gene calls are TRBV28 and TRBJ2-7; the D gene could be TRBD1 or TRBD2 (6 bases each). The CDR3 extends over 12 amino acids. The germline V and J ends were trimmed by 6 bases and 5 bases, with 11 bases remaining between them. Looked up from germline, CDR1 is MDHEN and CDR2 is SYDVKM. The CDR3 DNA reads TGTGCCAGCAGGGGGGGCGAAGACGAGCAGTACTTC. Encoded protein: CASRGGEDEQYF.

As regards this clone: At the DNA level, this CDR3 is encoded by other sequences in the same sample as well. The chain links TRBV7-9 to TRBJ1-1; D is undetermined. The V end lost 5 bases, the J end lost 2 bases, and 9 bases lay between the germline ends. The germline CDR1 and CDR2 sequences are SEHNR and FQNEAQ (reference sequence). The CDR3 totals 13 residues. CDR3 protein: CASSPGPNTEAFF. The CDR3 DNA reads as TGTGCCAGCAGCCCTGGACCAAACACTGAAGCTTTCTTT.

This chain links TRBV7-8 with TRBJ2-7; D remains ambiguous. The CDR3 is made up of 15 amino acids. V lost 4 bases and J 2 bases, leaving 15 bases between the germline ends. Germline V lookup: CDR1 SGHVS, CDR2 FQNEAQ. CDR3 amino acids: CASSSTAGGAYEQYF. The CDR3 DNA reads TGTGCCAGCAGCTCCACTGCCGGCGGCGCCTACGAGCAGTACTTC.

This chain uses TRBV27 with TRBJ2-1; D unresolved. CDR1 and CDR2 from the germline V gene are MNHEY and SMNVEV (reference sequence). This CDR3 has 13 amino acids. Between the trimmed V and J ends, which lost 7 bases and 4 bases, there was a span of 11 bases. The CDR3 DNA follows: TGTGCCAGCATCGACGGGTTTTACAATGAGCAGTTCTTC. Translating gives CASIDGFYNEQFF.

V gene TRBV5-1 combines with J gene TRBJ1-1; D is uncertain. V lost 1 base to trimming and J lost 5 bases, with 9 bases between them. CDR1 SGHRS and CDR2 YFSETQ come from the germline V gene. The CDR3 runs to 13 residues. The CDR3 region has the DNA TGCGCCAGCAGCTTGTCAGTCCAGACTGAAGCTTTCTTT. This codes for CASSLSVQTEAFF.

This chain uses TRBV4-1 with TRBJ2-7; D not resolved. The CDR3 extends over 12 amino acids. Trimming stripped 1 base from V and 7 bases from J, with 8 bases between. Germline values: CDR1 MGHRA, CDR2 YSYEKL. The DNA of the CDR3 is TGCGCCAGCAGCCAAGGAGGTCTGGAGCAGTACTTC. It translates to CASSQGGLEQYF.

The CDR3 DNA reads as TGTGCCAGTAGGCGTACGGATCTAAATCCCTACGAGCAGTACTTC. Translation: CASRRTDLNPYEQYF. This chain joins TRBV19 and TRBJ2-7, with D hard to call. The ends were cut back, 6 bases at V and 2 bases at J, with 17 bases in the middle. The V gene's germline CDR1 is LNHDA and CDR2 SQIVND (reference sequence). The CDR3 covers 15 residues.

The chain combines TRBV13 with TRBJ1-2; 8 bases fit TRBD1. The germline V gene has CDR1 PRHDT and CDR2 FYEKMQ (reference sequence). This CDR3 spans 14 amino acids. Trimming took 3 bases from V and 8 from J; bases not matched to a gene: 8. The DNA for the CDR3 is TGTGCCAGCAGCTTCCCGACAGGGGAGGGGGGCTACACCTTC. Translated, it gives CASSFPTGEGGYTF.

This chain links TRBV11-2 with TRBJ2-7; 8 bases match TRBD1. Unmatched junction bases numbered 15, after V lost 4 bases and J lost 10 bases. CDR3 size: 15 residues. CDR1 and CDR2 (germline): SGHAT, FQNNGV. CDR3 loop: CASSYTLQGAEVQYF. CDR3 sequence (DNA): TGTGCCAGCAGCTACACACTGCAGGGGGCGGAGGTCCAGTACTTC.

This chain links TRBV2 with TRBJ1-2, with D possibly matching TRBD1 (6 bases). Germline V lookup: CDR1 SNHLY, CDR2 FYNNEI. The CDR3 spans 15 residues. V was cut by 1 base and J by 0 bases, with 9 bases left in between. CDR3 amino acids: CASSEDRTANYGYTF. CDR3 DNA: TGTGCCAGCAGTGAAGACAGGACAGCTAACTATGGCTACACCTTC.

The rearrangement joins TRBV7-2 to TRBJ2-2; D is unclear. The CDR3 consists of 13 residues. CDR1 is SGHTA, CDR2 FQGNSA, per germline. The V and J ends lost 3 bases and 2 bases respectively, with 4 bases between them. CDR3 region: CASSFVNTGELFF. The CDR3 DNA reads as TGTGCCAGCAGCTTCGTTAACACCGGGGAGCTGTTTTTT. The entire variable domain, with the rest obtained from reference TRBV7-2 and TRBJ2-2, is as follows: GAGVSQSPSNKVTEKGKDVELRCDPISGHTALYWYRQSLGQGLEFLIYFQGNSAPDKSGLPSDRFSAERTGGSVSTLTIQRTQQEDSAVYLCASSFVNTGELFFGEGSRLTVL.

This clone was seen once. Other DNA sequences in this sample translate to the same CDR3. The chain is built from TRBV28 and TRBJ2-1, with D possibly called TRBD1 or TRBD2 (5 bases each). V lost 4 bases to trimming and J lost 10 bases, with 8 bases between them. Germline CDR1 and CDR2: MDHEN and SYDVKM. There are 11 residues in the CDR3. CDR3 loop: CASSWGNEQFF. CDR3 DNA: TGTGCCAGCAGTTGGGGGAACGAGCAGTTCTTC.

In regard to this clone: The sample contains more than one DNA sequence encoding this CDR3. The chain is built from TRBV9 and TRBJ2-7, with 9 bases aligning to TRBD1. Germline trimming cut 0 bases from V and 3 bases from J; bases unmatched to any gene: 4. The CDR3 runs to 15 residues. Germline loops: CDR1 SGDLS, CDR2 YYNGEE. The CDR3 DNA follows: TGTGCCAGCAGCGTAGGGGGGGACAGGGTCTACGAGCAGTACTTC. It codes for CASSVGGDRVYEQYF.

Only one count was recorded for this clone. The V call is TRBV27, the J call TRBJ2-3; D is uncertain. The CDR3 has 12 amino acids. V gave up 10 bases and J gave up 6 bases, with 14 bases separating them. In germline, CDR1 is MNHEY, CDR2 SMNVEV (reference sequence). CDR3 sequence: CATSGFTDTQYF. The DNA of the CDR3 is TGTGCCACCTCGGGCTTTACGGATACGCAGTATTTT.

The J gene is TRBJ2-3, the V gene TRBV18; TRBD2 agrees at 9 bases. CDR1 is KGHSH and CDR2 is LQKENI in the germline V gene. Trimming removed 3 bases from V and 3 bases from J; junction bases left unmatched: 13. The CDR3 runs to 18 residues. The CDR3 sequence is CASSPWALAGGPTDTQYF. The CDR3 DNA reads TGTGCCAGCTCACCTTGGGCCCTGGCGGGAGGGCCAACAGATACGCAGTATTTT.

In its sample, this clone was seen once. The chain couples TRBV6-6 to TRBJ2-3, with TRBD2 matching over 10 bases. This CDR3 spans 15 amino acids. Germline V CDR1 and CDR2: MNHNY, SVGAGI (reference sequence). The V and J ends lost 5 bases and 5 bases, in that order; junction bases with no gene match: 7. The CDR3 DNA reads TGTGCCAGCAGTCAAGCGGGAGGGGAGGGAGATACGCAGTATTTT. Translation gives CASSQAGGEGDTQYF.

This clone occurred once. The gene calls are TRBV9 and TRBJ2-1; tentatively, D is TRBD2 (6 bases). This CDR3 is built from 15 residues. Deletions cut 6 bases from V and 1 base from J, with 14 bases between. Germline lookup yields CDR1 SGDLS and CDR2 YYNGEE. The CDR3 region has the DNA TGTGCCAGCAATCAGGCGGGGAATTCCTACAATGAGCAGTTCTTC. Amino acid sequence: CASNQAGNSYNEQFF.

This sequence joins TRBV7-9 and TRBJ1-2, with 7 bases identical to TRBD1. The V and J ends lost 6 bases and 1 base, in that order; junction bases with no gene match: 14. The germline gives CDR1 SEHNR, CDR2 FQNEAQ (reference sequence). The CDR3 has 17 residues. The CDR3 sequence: CASSPTTGQVVNYGYTF. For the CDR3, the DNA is TGTGCCAGCAGTCCAACCACCGGACAGGTGGTTAACTATGGCTACACCTTC.

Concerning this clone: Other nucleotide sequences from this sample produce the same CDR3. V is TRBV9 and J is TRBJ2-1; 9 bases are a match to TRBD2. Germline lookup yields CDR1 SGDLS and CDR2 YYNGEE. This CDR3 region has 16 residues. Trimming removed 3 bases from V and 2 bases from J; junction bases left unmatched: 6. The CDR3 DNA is TGTGCCAGCAGCGCGCGAGCGGGAGGAACCTACAATGAGCAGTTCTTC. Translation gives CASSARAGGTYNEQFF.

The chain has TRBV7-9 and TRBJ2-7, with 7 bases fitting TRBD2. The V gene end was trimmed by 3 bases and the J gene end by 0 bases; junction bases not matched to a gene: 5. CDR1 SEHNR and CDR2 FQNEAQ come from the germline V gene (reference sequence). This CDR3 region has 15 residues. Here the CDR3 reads CASSFPSGSSYEQYF. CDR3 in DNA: TGTGCCAGCAGCTTCCCTAGCGGAAGCTCCTACGAGCAGTACTTC.

Here the CDR3 DNA reads TGCGCCAGCAGCTTGGACCGGGCTAGGGACGAGCAGTACTTC. Amino acid sequence: CASSLDRARDEQYF. J is TRBJ2-7 and V is TRBV5-1; D remains unclear. Germline V lookup: CDR1 SGHRS, CDR2 YFSETQ. The V and J ends lost 0 bases and 5 bases respectively, with 12 bases between them. The CDR3 is 14 residues long.

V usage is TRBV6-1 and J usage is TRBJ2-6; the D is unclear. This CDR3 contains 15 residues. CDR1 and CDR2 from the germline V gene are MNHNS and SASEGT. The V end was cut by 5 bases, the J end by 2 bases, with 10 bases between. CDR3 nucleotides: TGTGCCAGCAGTATAAGATTTACTGGGGCCAACGTCCTGACTTTC. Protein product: CASSIRFTGANVLTF.

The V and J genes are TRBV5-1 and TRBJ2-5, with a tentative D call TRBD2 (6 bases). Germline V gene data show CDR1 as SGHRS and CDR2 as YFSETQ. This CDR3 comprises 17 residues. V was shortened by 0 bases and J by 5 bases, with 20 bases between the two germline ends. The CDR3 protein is CASSLGGRESLRETQYF. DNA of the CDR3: TGCGCCAGCAGCTTGGGAGGACGGGAGAGCCTCCGGGAGACCCAGTACTTC. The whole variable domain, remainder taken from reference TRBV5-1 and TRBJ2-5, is KAGVTQTPRYLIKTRGQQVTLSCSPISGHRSVSWYQQTPGQGLQFLFEYFSETQRNKGNFPGRFSGRQFSNSRSEMNVSTLELGDSALYLCASSLGGRESLRETQYFGPGTRLLVL.

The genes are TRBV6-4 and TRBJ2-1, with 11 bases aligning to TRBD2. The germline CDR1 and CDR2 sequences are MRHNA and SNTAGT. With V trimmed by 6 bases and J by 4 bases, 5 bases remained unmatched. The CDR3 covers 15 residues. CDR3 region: CASRPLAGAYNEQFF. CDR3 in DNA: TGTGCCAGCAGGCCACTAGCGGGAGCTTACAATGAGCAGTTCTTC.

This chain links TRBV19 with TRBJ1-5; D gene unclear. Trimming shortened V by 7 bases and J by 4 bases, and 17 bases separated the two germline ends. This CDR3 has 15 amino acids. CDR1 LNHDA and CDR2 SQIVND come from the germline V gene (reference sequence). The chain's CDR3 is CASKDLMAGNQPQHF. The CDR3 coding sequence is TGTGCCAGTAAGGACTTAATGGCGGGGAATCAGCCCCAGCATTTT.

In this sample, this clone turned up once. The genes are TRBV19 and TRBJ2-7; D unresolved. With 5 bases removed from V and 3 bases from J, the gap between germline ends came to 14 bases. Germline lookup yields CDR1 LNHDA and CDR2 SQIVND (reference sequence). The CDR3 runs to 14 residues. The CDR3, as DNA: TGTGCCAGTAGTCCTCGGACGTACTACTACGAGCAGTACTTC. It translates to CASSPRTYYYEQYF.